This T cell receptor (beta chain) was retrieved from a study of shared clonotypes between healthy human individuals. In its sample, this clone was seen a few times. Its target is not known. DNA at approximately 200 ng, approximately 30,000 T cell genomes, went into sorted-subset replicate PCRs. This table comes from immunoSEQ multiplex PCR, and its TCRdb copy is limited to in-frame clones, with some not included. This table has 950,000 to 1,100,000 clones, about 75% appearing once. Study findings and constraints: Among non-shared clonotypes, generation probabilities were lower than among those shared by all four donors. In general, naive subsets displayed greater estimated richness than memory subsets did.

Germline V CDR1 and CDR2: MRHNA, SNTAGT. The CDR3 consists of 15 residues. Unmatched junction bases numbered 5, after V lost 5 bases and J lost 0 bases. This chain joins TRBV6-4 and TRBJ2-7; 9 nucleotides agree with TRBD1. The specimen was memory CD4+ T cells sorted from blood. The subset denotes: CD45RA-negative fraction. The TCR comes from a man younger than 30 in good health. In DNA form, the CDR3 reads TGTGCCAGCAGTCCTTCGGGACAGGGCTCCTACGAGCAGTACTTC. It translates to CASSPSGQGSYEQYF.